The clone carrying this T cell receptor beta chain came up many times. The target antigen is unknown. The data originate from a study of response to subunit inactivated influenza vaccine. Points from the study as a whole: Authors suggested seasonal influenza vaccinations each recruit few new T cells.

A single record per CDR3 protein comes from TCRdb applying MiXCR to the RT-PCR reads. In the table there are hundreds of thousands of distinct CDR3 sequences, less than 20% of which are singletons. The TCR originated in a man aged 45-60 years who received an inactivated influenza vaccine. The sample here was PBMCs from blood, taken 11 to 12 days after vaccination.

CDR3 sequence reads: CASSVGGGAYEQYF. CDR3 nucleotides: TGTGCCAGCAGCGTGGGCGGGGGGGCCTACGAGCAGTACTTC. The chain recombines TRBV9 with TRBJ2-7; the match to TRBD2 covers 9 bases. J gave up 2 bases and V 2 bases, and 2 bases lay outside the gene matches. Germline CDR1 is SGDLS and CDR2 is YYNGEE. This CDR3 is built from 14 residues.